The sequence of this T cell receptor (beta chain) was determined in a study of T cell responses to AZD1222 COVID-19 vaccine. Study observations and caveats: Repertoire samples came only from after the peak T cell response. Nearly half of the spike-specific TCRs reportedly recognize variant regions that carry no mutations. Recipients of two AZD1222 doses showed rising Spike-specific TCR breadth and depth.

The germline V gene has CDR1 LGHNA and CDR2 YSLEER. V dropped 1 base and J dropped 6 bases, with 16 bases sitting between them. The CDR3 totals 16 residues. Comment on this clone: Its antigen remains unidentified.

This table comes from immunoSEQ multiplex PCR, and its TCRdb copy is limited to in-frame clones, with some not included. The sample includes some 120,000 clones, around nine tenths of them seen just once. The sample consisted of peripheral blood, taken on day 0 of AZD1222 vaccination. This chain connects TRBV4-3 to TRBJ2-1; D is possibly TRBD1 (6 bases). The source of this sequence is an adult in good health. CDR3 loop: CASSQADRLILNEQFF. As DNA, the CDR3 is TGCGCCAGCAGCCAAGCAGACAGGCTAATCCTCAATGAGCAGTTCTTC.